This T cell receptor (beta chain) is drawn from a study of T cell responses to AZD1222 COVID-19 vaccine. In the study overall: Doses given second, at about 4 or about 12 weeks, were pooled. Findings and limits, study-wide: A mostly white British donor set with more females was recruited, and clonal diversity was possibly underestimated.

The repertoire was sequenced with immunoSEQ multiplex PCR; TCRdb's copy has only in-frame clones and lacks some. This sample carries some 130,000 clones, approximately 90% of them seen once, and the ten largest clones take 1.9%. V gave up 2 bases and J gave up 4 bases; unmatched junction bases: 4. CDR1 is SGHRS, CDR2 YFSETQ, per germline. The CDR3 loop spans 15 amino acids. Turning to this clone: Its antigen is not known.

The sequence was obtained from an adult in good health. The V gene is TRBV5-1, the J gene TRBJ2-1; TRBD1 matches 9 bases. Specimen: peripheral blood, collected on day 0 of AZD1222 vaccination. CDR3 region: CASSFGTGPYNEQFF. Written as DNA, the CDR3 is TGCGCCAGCAGCTTTGGGACAGGGCCATACAATGAGCAGTTCTTC.